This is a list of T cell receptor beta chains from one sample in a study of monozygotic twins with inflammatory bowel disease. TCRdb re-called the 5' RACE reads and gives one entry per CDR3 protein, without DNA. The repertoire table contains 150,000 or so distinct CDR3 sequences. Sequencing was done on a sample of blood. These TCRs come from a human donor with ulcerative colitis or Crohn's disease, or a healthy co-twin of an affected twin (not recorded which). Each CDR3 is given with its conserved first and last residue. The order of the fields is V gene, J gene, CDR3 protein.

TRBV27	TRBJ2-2	CASSFLSGGSDGELFF
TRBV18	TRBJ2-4	CASSPPVGLAKNIQYF
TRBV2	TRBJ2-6	CASTHREGLSGANVLTF
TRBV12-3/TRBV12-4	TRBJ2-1	CASVAGGNEQFF
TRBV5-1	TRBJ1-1	CASSLMGGMEGRNTEAFF
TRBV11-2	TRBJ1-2	CASSLSRGLNYGYTF
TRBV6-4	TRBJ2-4	CASSGGIAKNIQYF
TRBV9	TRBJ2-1	CASSEFGTSEQFF
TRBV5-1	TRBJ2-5	CASSLEGRNQETQYF
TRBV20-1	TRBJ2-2	CSARALGQANTGELFF
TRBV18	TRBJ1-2	CASSPQGTTGHYGYTF
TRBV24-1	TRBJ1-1	CATSDLTGSEAFF
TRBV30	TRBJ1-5	CAWSYRVNSNQPQHF
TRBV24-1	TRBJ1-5	CATSDRRNNQPQHF
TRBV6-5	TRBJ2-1	CASSYSKGQVYNEQFF